The 29 T cell receptor beta chains listed next were all sequenced from one sample in a study of CD4 T cells in relation to SARS-CoV-2 and coronaviruses. Unexposed donor CD4+ T cells date from 2011-2018, before the COVID-19 pandemic. CD4+ T cells were isolated from the cells after around 11 days of culture. No antigens are known for them. Repertoires were generated with immunoSEQ multiplex PCR, while TCRdb's copy carries only in-frame clones and drops some. The sample shows fewer than 20,000 clones, 65% to 80% of them seen only once. The sequenced sample consisted of CD4+ T cells from PBMCs, cultured in vitro. Receptors originate from a human donor in good health.

The chain combines TRBV10-1 with TRBJ2-7; D ambiguous. V was trimmed by 4 bases and J by 1 base, leaving 5 bases between them. The CDR3 length is 12 residues. Germline CDR1 reads WNHNN; CDR2 reads SYGVQD (reference sequence). The CDR3 DNA sequence: TGCGCCAGCAGTGGGCAGTCCTACGAGCAGTACTTC. Its protein product is CASSGQSYEQYF.

This clone has a single count. This chain joins TRBV19 and TRBJ2-2; TRBD2 matches at 8 bases. The J segment lost 5 bases and the V segment lost 3 bases, leaving 5 bases of the junction unmatched. The CDR3 covers 15 residues. From germline, CDR1 is LNHDA and CDR2 SQIVND (reference sequence). CDR3 DNA: TGTGCCAGTAGTATCACTAGCGGAAGTACCGGGGAGCTGTTTTTT. Translation gives CASSITSGSTGELFF.

V is TRBV10-3 and J is TRBJ2-7; tentative D call: TRBD2 (5 bases). This CDR3 region has 12 residues. Trimming shortened V by 0 bases and J by 6 bases, and 6 bases separated the two germline ends. Germline loops: CDR1 ENHRY, CDR2 SYGVKD. The CDR3 coding sequence is TGTGCCATCAGTGAGTCGAGGGTCGAGCAGTACTTC. Amino acids: CAISESRVEQYF.

This sequence joins TRBV9 and TRBJ2-1, with 7 bases matching TRBD2. This CDR3 region has 14 residues. Germline V gives CDR1 SGDLS, CDR2 YYNGEE. J was trimmed by 7 bases and V by 0 bases; bases with no gene match: 4. The CDR3 region has the DNA TGTGCCAGCAGCGTAGTGGGGGGGGGAAATGAGCAGTTCTTC. It is translated as CASSVVGGGNEQFF. Supplemented by reference TRBV9 and TRBJ2-1, the full variable domain reads DSGVTQTPKHLITATGQRVTLRCSPRSGDLSVYWYQQSLDQGLQFLIQYYNGEERAKGNILERFSAQQFPDLHSELNLSSLELGDSALYFCASSVVGGGNEQFFGPGTRLTVL.

V and J are TRBV27 and TRBJ2-2, with TRBD1 as a possible D gene (5 bases). V was shortened by 3 bases and J by 6 bases, with 8 bases between the two germline ends. Germline V gene sequence: CDR1 MNHEY, CDR2 SMNVEV (reference sequence). The CDR3 is made up of 13 amino acids. The CDR3 region has the DNA TGTGCCAGCAGTTTCAGGGTTGCCGGGGAGCTGTTTTTT. Protein: CASSFRVAGELFF.

The chain is built from TRBV28 and TRBJ1-1, with TRBD1 identical over 8 bases. CDR3 length: 13 residues. Looked up from germline, CDR1 is MDHEN and CDR2 is SYDVKM. The V gene end was trimmed by 6 bases and the J gene end by 5 bases; junction bases not matched to a gene: 5. The CDR3 coding sequence is TGTGCCAGCAGGAATACAGGGGGGACTGAAGCTTTCTTT. Its protein is CASRNTGGTEAFF.

V and J are TRBV3-1 (or the pseudogene TRBV3-2) and TRBJ2-7; a weak D match, TRBD2 (6 bases). Germline V lookup: CDR1 LGHDT, CDR2 YNNKEL (reference sequence). This CDR3 region has 14 residues. V gave up 1 base and J gave up 2 bases, with 9 bases separating them. CDR3 residues: CASSQATGAYEQYF. The CDR3 DNA reads TGTGCCAGCAGCCAAGCCACGGGGGCCTACGAGCAGTACTTC.

The chain couples TRBV18 to TRBJ2-3; TRBD2 matches 8 bases. The ends lost 2 bases at V and 3 bases at J; junction bases unmatched: 7. The V gene's germline CDR1 is KGHSH and CDR2 LQKENI. This CDR3 has 16 amino acids. CDR3 amino acids: CASSPMERELTDTQYF. The DNA for the CDR3 is TGTGCCAGCTCACCAATGGAGCGGGAGTTAACAGATACGCAGTATTTT.

The gene calls are TRBV5-6 and TRBJ1-1, with 12 bases that match TRBD1. V shed 0 bases, J shed 6 bases, and the junction held 12 bases outside the gene matches. CDR1 is SGHDT, CDR2 YYEEEE, per germline. The length of the CDR3 is 18 residues. The CDR3 here is CASSLARSGTGGPAEAFF. In nucleotides, the CDR3 is TGTGCCAGCAGCTTGGCCCGATCTGGGACAGGGGGCCCGGCTGAAGCTTTCTTT.

Only a few counts were recorded for this clone. The chain links TRBV2 to TRBJ1-1, with D unclear. Germline V gene lookup returns CDR1 SNHLY and CDR2 FYNNEI. CDR3 length: 14 amino acids. With 11 bases removed from V and 1 base from J, the gap between germline ends came to 17 bases. The CDR3 DNA reads as TGTGCCGGCTCGCGAGCAAGGCAGAACACTGAAGCTTTCTTT. Its translation: CAGSRARQNTEAFF.

This clone appeared a few times. The V and J genes are TRBV4-1 and TRBJ1-1; perhaps TRBD1 as D (6 bases). V was trimmed by 0 bases and J by 8 bases, leaving 19 bases between them. In germline, CDR1 is MGHRA, CDR2 YSYEKL. There are 16 residues in the CDR3. CDR3 nucleotide sequence: TGCGCCAGCAGCCAAGATCGGTCACCGACAGGCACCGAAGCTTTCTTT. As protein: CASSQDRSPTGTEAFF.

This chain joins TRBV28 and TRBJ1-5; D is ambiguous. V dropped 6 bases and J dropped 7 bases, with 13 bases sitting between them. This CDR3 is 13 amino acids long. Germline-derived CDR1 and CDR2 are MDHEN and SYDVKM. The CDR3 sequence is CASRTPPGQPQHF. The CDR3 nucleotides read TGTGCCAGCAGAACTCCCCCCGGGCAGCCCCAGCATTTT. The full variable domain, with the rest looked up from reference TRBV28 and TRBJ1-5, is DVKVTQSSRYLVKRTGEKVFLECVQDMDHENMFWYRQDPGLGLRLIYFSYDVKMKEKGDIPEGYSVSREKKERFSLILESASTNQTSMYLCASRTPPGQPQHFGDGTRLSIL.

The CDR3 sequence is CASSRSSYEQYF. In nucleotides, the CDR3 is TGTGCCAGCAGCCGGAGTTCCTACGAGCAGTACTTC. V is TRBV2 and J is TRBJ2-7; the D is unclear. CDR3 length: 12 amino acids. CDR1 and CDR2 from the germline V gene are SNHLY and FYNNEI. V lost 6 bases and J lost 1, with 7 bases in between.

The chain employs TRBV5-1 and TRBJ2-7; the match to TRBD1 covers 9 bases. CDR1 is SGHRS, CDR2 YFSETQ, per germline. The CDR3 extends over 14 amino acids. After removal of 3 bases from V and 3 bases from J, the junction contained 4 bases not matched to a gene. CDR3 DNA: TGCGCCAGCAGCTCCACGGGACAGGGCTACGAGCAGTACTTC. This encodes CASSSTGQGYEQYF. Supplemented by reference TRBV5-1 and TRBJ2-7, the full variable domain reads KAGVTQTPRYLIKTRGQQVTLSCSPISGHRSVSWYQQTPGQGLQFLFEYFSETQRNKGNFPGRFSGRQFSNSRSEMNVSTLELGDSALYLCASSSTGQGYEQYFGPGTRLTVT.

The chain combines TRBV7-2 with TRBJ1-1; D remains unclear. The CDR3 is 13 amino acids. Germline V gene lookup returns CDR1 SGHTA and CDR2 FQGNSA. Deletions cut 3 bases from V and 1 base from J, with 6 bases between. CDR3 protein: CASSFSPNTEAFF. CDR3 DNA sequence: TGTGCCAGCAGCTTTTCCCCGAACACTGAAGCTTTCTTT. Full variable domain (outside the CDR3, taken from reference TRBV7-2 and TRBJ1-1): GAGVSQSPSNKVTEKGKDVELRCDPISGHTALYWYRQSLGQGLEFLIYFQGNSAPDKSGLPSDRFSAERTGGSVSTLTIQRTQQEDSAVYLCASSFSPNTEAFFGQGTRLTVV.

V is TRBV12-3 or TRBV12-4 and J is TRBJ2-7, with D uncertain. The CDR3 extends over 12 amino acids. V gave up 1 base and J gave up 5 bases, with 6 bases separating them. This CDR3 is CASSLVPNEQYF. DNA of the CDR3: TGTGCCAGCAGTTTAGTACCCAACGAGCAGTACTTC.

This chain joins TRBV5-1 and TRBJ2-2; possibly TRBD1 for D (6 bases). CDR1 and CDR2 (germline): SGHRS, YFSETQ. The V end was cut by 8 bases, the J end by 3 bases, with 14 bases between. The CDR3 consists of 14 residues. The CDR3 loop is CASMSGVDTGELFF. CDR3 DNA sequence: TGCGCCAGTATGTCAGGGGTAGACACCGGGGAGCTGTTTTTT.

The genes are TRBV15 and TRBJ2-3; a possible D gene is TRBD2 (6 bases). CDR1 is LNHNV, CDR2 YYDKDF, per germline (reference sequence). Trimming pared 5 bases from V and 4 bases from J, leaving 10 bases between. The CDR3 runs to 13 residues. The CDR3 region is CATSSERADTQYF. In nucleotides, the CDR3 is TGTGCCACCAGCTCGGAGCGGGCAGATACGCAGTATTTT. Variable domain in full (rest from reference TRBV15 and TRBJ2-3): DAMVIQNPRYQVTQFGKPVTLSCSQTLNHNVMYWYQQKSSQAPKLLFHYYDKDFNNEADTPDNFQSRRPNTSFCFLDIRSPGLGDTAMYLCATSSERADTQYFGPGTRLTVL.

This clone was observed a few times. The V gene is TRBV2, the J gene TRBJ2-1, with TRBD2 matching over 7 bases. The length of the CDR3 is 14 residues. The germline V gene has CDR1 SNHLY and CDR2 FYNNEI. V was clipped by 0 bases and J by 8 bases; unmatched bases: 4. The CDR3 is CASSEARLADEQFF. For the CDR3, the DNA is TGTGCCAGCAGTGAAGCGCGTCTAGCGGATGAGCAGTTCTTC.

The CDR3 sequence is CAWSRSGNTEAFF. The CDR3 coding sequence is TGTGCCTGGAGTAGATCCGGGAACACTGAAGCTTTCTTT. This chain uses TRBV30 with TRBJ1-1, with D uncertain. Germline V gene data show CDR1 as GTSNPN and CDR2 as SVGIG (reference sequence). With 2 bases removed from V and 1 base from J, the gap between germline ends came to 8 bases. CDR3 length equals 13 residues.

The chain carries TRBV24-1 and TRBJ2-5; 11 nucleotides match TRBD2. J was trimmed by 0 bases and V by 9 bases; bases with no gene match: 5. The CDR3 totals 15 residues. Germline CDR1 reads KGHDR; CDR2 reads SFDVKD. The DNA of the CDR3 is TGTGCCACCGGGGGACTAGCGGCAGACCAAGAGACCCAGTACTTC. As protein: CATGGLAADQETQYF.

This chain joins TRBV3-1 (or the pseudogene TRBV3-2) and TRBJ1-5, with unresolved D. The CDR3 length is 15 residues. Germline V gene data show CDR1 as LGHDT and CDR2 as YNNKEL (reference sequence). Deletions cut 0 bases from V and 4 bases from J, with 10 bases between. The CDR3 nucleotides read TGTGCCAGCAGCCAAGATTGGAGTGGGAATCAGCCCCAGCATTTT. This gives the protein CASSQDWSGNQPQHF.

The chain combines TRBV6-5 with TRBJ1-2; D remains ambiguous. The CDR3 contains 16 residues. V lost 4 bases and J 6 bases, leaving 21 bases between the germline ends. Germline lookup yields CDR1 MNHEY and CDR2 SVGAGI. CDR3 coding DNA: TGTGCCAGCAGTTGGTCGGGCCGACTTTTTTCGGATGGCTACACCTTC. It specifies CASSWSGRLFSDGYTF.

The rearrangement links TRBV7-9 to TRBJ2-5; the match to TRBD1 covers 7 bases. There are 16 residues in the CDR3. The J segment lost 5 bases and the V segment lost 3 bases, leaving 12 bases of the junction unmatched. In germline, CDR1 is SEHNR, CDR2 FQNEAQ (reference sequence). The CDR3 loop is CASSFRRRQGGETQYF. DNA of the CDR3: TGTGCCAGCAGCTTCAGGAGGAGACAGGGCGGGGAGACCCAGTACTTC.

There are a few counts of this clone. J is TRBJ1-2 and V is TRBV18; D may be TRBD1 (6 bases). V was shortened by 3 bases and J by 0 bases, with 11 bases between the two germline ends. The CDR3 totals 15 residues. Germline CDR1 and CDR2: KGHSH and LQKENI. In DNA, the CDR3 is TGTGCCAGCTCACCCGACAGGAGAGCTAACTATGGCTACACCTTC. This encodes CASSPDRRANYGYTF.

This clone occurred once. The gene calls are TRBV2 and TRBJ2-1; 11 nucleotides agree with TRBD2. This CDR3 is 14 amino acids long. Per germline, CDR1 SNHLY and CDR2 FYNNEI. J was trimmed by 4 bases and V by 7 bases; bases with no gene match: 3. CDR3 DNA: TGTGCCAGCATCGGACTAGCGGGTTACAATGAGCAGTTCTTC. It encodes CASIGLAGYNEQFF.

This clone has just a few counts. The V and J genes are TRBV5-1 and TRBJ1-2; D is unclear. Germline loops: CDR1 SGHRS, CDR2 YFSETQ. V lost 0 bases, J lost 3 bases, and 15 bases lay in between. The CDR3 covers 16 residues. CDR3 DNA sequence: TGCGCCAGCAGCTTGGCCGGAGTAACAGTGGACTATGGCTACACCTTC. Amino acids: CASSLAGVTVDYGYTF.

This clone was counted a few times. The chain uses TRBV7-9 and TRBJ1-4, with a weak D call TRBD1 (5 bases). This CDR3 region has 14 residues. V was shortened by 5 bases and J by 3 bases, with 10 bases between the two germline ends. CDR1 and CDR2 (germline): SEHNR, FQNEAQ (reference sequence). CDR3 amino acids: CASSPTAANEKLFF. As DNA, the CDR3 is TGTGCCAGCAGCCCGACAGCCGCTAATGAAAAACTGTTTTTT.

The chain links TRBV18 to TRBJ2-2; D might be TRBD2 (5 bases). Per the germline V gene, CDR1 is KGHSH and CDR2 is LQKENI. The CDR3 runs to 16 residues. Between the trimmed V and J ends, which lost 3 bases and 7 bases, there was a span of 18 bases. Here the CDR3 DNA reads TGTGCCAGCTCACCCCAGGACGGCGGGTTTGGCGGGGAGCTGTTTTTT. Protein sequence: CASSPQDGGFGGELFF. Full variable domain (remainder filled in from reference TRBV18 and TRBJ2-2): NAGVMQNPRHLVRRRGQEARLRCSPMKGHSHVYWYRQLPEEGLKFMVYLQKENIIDESGMPKERFSAEFPKEGPSILRIQQVVRGDSAAYFCASSPQDGGFGGELFFGEGSRLTVL.